The 13 T cell receptor beta chains given below trace back to one sample, sequenced in a study of blood T cell repertoires in COVID-19. The protocol was immunoSEQ multiplex PCR, while the TCRdb copy is restricted to in-frame clones and leaves out a portion. Here the sample spans 300,000 to 400,000 clones, 80% to 90% being singletons. Sequencing was carried out using PBMCs or T cells enriched from blood (not recorded which). These receptors came from a woman aged 35 to 49 with acute COVID-19.

The chain carries TRBV6-5 and TRBJ1-5; tentatively, D is TRBD1 (6 bases). Germline values: CDR1 MNHEY, CDR2 SVGAGI. V lost 6 bases, J lost 2 bases, and 14 bases lay in between. This CDR3 has 15 amino acids. The CDR3 DNA sequence: TGTGCCAGCAGGTCCGGGACAAGAGGCAATCAGCCCCAGCATTTT. Translation: CASRSGTRGNQPQHF.

The DNA of the CDR3 is TGTGCCAGCAGCTTAGGAGCGGGGAACACTGAAGCTTTCTTT. Translated: CASSLGAGNTEAFF. The chain employs TRBV7-2 and TRBJ1-1; no clear D gene. Trimming pared 1 base from V and 1 base from J, leaving 7 bases between. Germline values: CDR1 SGHTA, CDR2 FQGNSA. The length of the CDR3 is 14 residues.

V and J are TRBV19 and TRBJ2-1; D is ambiguous. The CDR3 totals 14 residues. In germline, CDR1 is LNHDA, CDR2 SQIVND (reference sequence). V shed 3 bases and J shed 5 bases, with 11 bases lying between them. The CDR3 DNA reads TGTGCCAGTAGTATCCGCAGGAATGACAATGAGCAGTTCTTC. This sequence encodes CASSIRRNDNEQFF.

This clone has only one observation. The chain joins TRBV7-2 to TRBJ2-5; TRBD1 matches 9 bases. The germline V gene has CDR1 SGHTA and CDR2 FQGNSA. Unmatched junction bases numbered 5, after V lost 2 bases and J lost 1 base. This CDR3 is built from 16 residues. The CDR3: CASSLRGTGPQETQYF. The CDR3 DNA sequence: TGTGCCAGCAGCTTAAGGGGGACAGGGCCCCAAGAGACCCAGTACTTC.

The chain recombines TRBV11-2 with TRBJ1-6; D unclear. Germline V lookup: CDR1 SGHAT, CDR2 FQNNGV. This CDR3 is 14 amino acids long. V shed 4 bases and J shed 12 bases, with 16 bases lying between them. DNA for the CDR3: TGTGCCAGCAGCTACCTGTTGGTTGGAGGACCCCTCCACTTT. It is translated as CASSYLLVGGPLHF.

The J gene is TRBJ2-7, the V gene TRBV10-3; D gene unclear. CDR1 is ENHRY, CDR2 SYGVKD, per germline. V was clipped by 4 bases and J by 7 bases, with 8 bases between them. This CDR3 comprises 11 residues. For the CDR3, the DNA is TGTGCCATCAGTGGAGGCGGAGAGCAGTACTTC. It codes for CAISGGGEQYF.

The rearrangement links TRBV4-3 to TRBJ2-1; 9 bases are shared with TRBD2. Germline V CDR1 and CDR2: LGHNA, YSLEER. The ends lost 0 bases at V and 8 bases at J; junction bases unmatched: 5. CDR3 length: 15 amino acids. This chain's CDR3 is CASSQDGGRGDEQFF. The CDR3 nucleotides read TGCGCCAGCAGCCAAGACGGCGGGAGGGGTGATGAGCAGTTCTTC.

The chain uses TRBV5-1 and TRBJ2-7; 7 nucleotides line up with TRBD1. The length of the CDR3 is 16 residues. V lost 1 base, J lost 0 bases, and 7 bases stayed unmatched. Germline loops: CDR1 SGHRS, CDR2 YFSETQ. The CDR3 spells CASSLSAGTASYEQYF. In nucleotides, the CDR3 is TGCGCCAGCAGCTTGTCAGCCGGGACAGCCTCCTACGAGCAGTACTTC.

The chain uses TRBV18 and TRBJ1-2, with D possibly being TRBD1 (6 bases). The CDR3 has 14 amino acids. Per the germline V gene, CDR1 is KGHSH and CDR2 is LQKENI. Deletions cut 4 bases from V and 8 bases from J, with 17 bases between. The CDR3 is CASSQAQRQEGYTF. CDR3 nucleotide sequence: TGTGCCAGCTCACAGGCACAGAGACAGGAAGGCTACACCTTC.

The V call is TRBV29-1, the J call TRBJ2-3; 10 bases map to TRBD2. Germline V CDR1 and CDR2: SQVTM, ANQGSEA. This CDR3 is 14 amino acids long. The trim removed 4 bases at V and 3 bases at J, leaving 4 bases unmatched. The CDR3 spells CSVVAGGPTDTQYF. In nucleotides, the CDR3 is TGCAGCGTTGTAGCGGGAGGCCCTACAGATACGCAGTATTTT.

The V call is TRBV25-1, the J call TRBJ1-6; 10 positions agree with TRBD1. CDR3 length equals 17 residues. The J segment lost 0 bases and the V segment lost 5 bases, leaving 4 bases of the junction unmatched. Per the germline V gene, CDR1 is MGHDK and CDR2 is SYGVNS. This chain's CDR3 is CASSLGQGSSYNSPLHF. The CDR3 bases are TGTGCCAGCAGTTTGGGACAGGGGAGCTCCTATAATTCACCCCTCCACTTT.

V gene TRBV3-1 (or the pseudogene TRBV3-2) combines with J gene TRBJ2-3, with D possibly matching TRBD2 (6 bases). CDR1 LGHDT and CDR2 YNNKEL come from the germline V gene (reference sequence). The CDR3 is made up of 13 amino acids. V was shortened by 5 bases and J by 4 bases, with 10 bases between the two germline ends. CDR3 in amino acids: CASSMTRPDTQYF. CDR3 DNA sequence: TGTGCCAGCAGCATGACTAGACCAGATACGCAGTATTTT.

The chain links TRBV6-6 to TRBJ1-2, with TRBD1 as a possible D gene (5 bases). The V end was cut by 7 bases, the J end by 4 bases, with 16 bases between. This CDR3 comprises 14 residues. From germline, CDR1 is MNHNY and CDR2 SVGAGI (reference sequence). CDR3 region: CASKNKGSIYGYTF. The CDR3 coding sequence is TGTGCCAGCAAGAATAAGGGGTCTATCTATGGCTACACCTTC.